Below, 23 T cell receptor beta chains from the same sample are listed, as sequenced in a study of blood T cell repertoires in COVID-19. Sequencing was performed with immunoSEQ multiplex PCR; in TCRdb, only in-frame clones are kept and a portion is missing. The table shows over 100,000 clones, with about 89% occurring only once. The sequencing input was peripheral blood. These receptors were taken from an older woman with COVID-19, enrolled during active disease.

The rearrangement uses TRBV5-1 and TRBJ1-1; TRBD1 agrees at 9 bases. The CDR3 runs to 17 residues. Germline V lookup: CDR1 SGHRS, CDR2 YFSETQ. V gave up 0 bases and J gave up 4 bases; unmatched junction bases: 10. This chain's CDR3 is CASSLALQGAGGTEAFF. The CDR3 region has the DNA TGCGCCAGCAGCTTGGCCTTACAGGGGGCTGGGGGCACTGAAGCTTTCTTT.

The chain combines TRBV7-9 with TRBJ2-7, with D perhaps matching TRBD1 (5 bases). From germline, CDR1 is SEHNR and CDR2 FQNEAQ (reference sequence). CDR3 length: 15 amino acids. The germline V and J ends were trimmed by 5 bases and 5 bases, with 19 bases remaining between them. The CDR3 nucleotides read TGTGCCAGCAGCCCAGGGTTCGGTGAAGCCGACGAGCAGTACTTC. It translates to CASSPGFGEADEQYF.

This clone was seen only a few times. The chain links TRBV3-1 (or the pseudogene TRBV3-2) to TRBJ2-3; 8 bases agree with TRBD2. Trimming cost V 0 bases and J 2 bases; bases outside gene matches: 7. The germline V gene has CDR1 LGHDT and CDR2 YNNKEL (reference sequence). The CDR3 extends over 17 amino acids. CDR3 region: CASSQDYGGAATDTQYF. The CDR3 nucleotides are TGTGCCAGCAGCCAAGATTACGGGGGGGCAGCCACAGATACGCAGTATTTT.

This clone was picked up one time. J is TRBJ2-6 and V is TRBV5-4; 8 nucleotides line up with TRBD2. Germline assignment: CDR1 SGHNT and CDR2 YYREEE (reference sequence). J gave up 6 bases and V 3 bases, and 8 bases lay outside the gene matches. The CDR3 has 16 amino acids. The CDR3 loop is CASSSPREGPANVLTF. The CDR3 nucleotides read TGTGCCAGCAGCTCCCCTCGGGAGGGACCGGCCAACGTCCTGACTTTC.

J is TRBJ1-4 and V is TRBV2, with TRBD1 matching 7 bases. The V and J ends lost 6 bases and 8 bases, in that order; junction bases with no gene match: 9. Germline V lookup: CDR1 SNHLY, CDR2 FYNNEI. This CDR3 contains 14 residues. The CDR3 spells CASRGTAITEKLFF. The CDR3 DNA is TGTGCCAGCAGAGGGACAGCGATTACAGAAAAACTGTTTTTT.

This chain links TRBV25-1 with TRBJ1-2; perhaps TRBD1 as D (5 bases). The germline V gene encodes CDR1 MGHDK and CDR2 SYGVNS. V dropped 8 bases and J dropped 8 bases, with 21 bases sitting between them. The CDR3 spans 14 residues. CDR3 coding DNA: TGTGCCAGCCAAGGGGTCGGGAGGGGCCAGGGCTACACCTTC. Translation: CASQGVGRGQGYTF.

This rearrangement joins TRBV5-1 to TRBJ1-1, with D possibly being TRBD1 (5 bases). V was clipped by 4 bases and J by 1 base, with 14 bases between them. There are 15 residues in the CDR3. Germline V gene lookup returns CDR1 SGHRS and CDR2 YFSETQ. In DNA, the CDR3 is TGCGCCAGCAGCCCCACCGGGGGAGGGAACACTGAAGCTTTCTTT. This translates into CASSPTGGGNTEAFF.

V and J are TRBV3-1 (or the pseudogene TRBV3-2) and TRBJ2-3, with D perhaps matching TRBD2 (5 bases). Germline V gene sequence: CDR1 LGHDT, CDR2 YNNKEL (reference sequence). The CDR3 totals 14 residues. The V and J ends lost 1 base and 1 base respectively, with 6 bases between them. CDR3 nucleotide sequence: TGTGCCAGCAGCCAAGTCGGGGGCACAGATACGCAGTATTTT. This sequence encodes CASSQVGGTDTQYF.

This rearrangement joins TRBV15 to TRBJ2-3; D is possibly TRBD2 (5 bases). Trimming shortened V by 9 bases and J by 2 bases, and 24 bases separated the two germline ends. CDR3 length: 17 residues. The germline gives CDR1 LNHNV, CDR2 YYDKDF (reference sequence). The CDR3 is CATTEGWGALDTDTQYF. The CDR3, as DNA: TGTGCCACTACCGAAGGGTGGGGAGCTTTAGACACAGATACGCAGTATTTT. The complete variable domain, with remaining parts taken from reference TRBV15 and TRBJ2-3, reads DAMVIQNPRYQVTQFGKPVTLSCSQTLNHNVMYWYQQKSSQAPKLLFHYYDKDFNNEADTPDNFQSRRPNTSFCFLDIRSPGLGDTAMYLCATTEGWGALDTDTQYFGPGTRLTVL.

This clone was seen only a few times. The chain has TRBV7-9 and TRBJ2-7; the D gene is possibly TRBD2 (7 bases). CDR1 is SEHNR and CDR2 is FQNEAQ in the germline V gene (reference sequence). The length of the CDR3 is 16 residues. V shed 0 bases and J shed 3 bases, with 15 bases lying between them. The DNA of the CDR3 is TGTGCCAGCAGCTTAGCGCTGGGGGGGGGCGGCTACGAGCAGTACTTC. Protein product: CASSLALGGGGYEQYF. The complete variable domain, with remaining parts taken from reference TRBV7-9 and TRBJ2-7, reads DTGVSQNPRHKITKRGQNVTFRCDPISEHNRLYWYRQTLGQGPEFLTYFQNEAQLEKSRLLSDRFSAERPKGSFSTLEIQRTEQGDSAMYLCASSLALGGGGYEQYFGPGTRLTVT.

This clone has a single count. The sample contains more than one DNA sequence encoding this CDR3. The chain couples TRBV5-1 to TRBJ2-5; the D gene is possibly TRBD2 (6 bases). The CDR3 runs to 16 residues. V was trimmed by 4 bases and J by 2 bases, leaving 18 bases between them. From germline, CDR1 is SGHRS and CDR2 YFSETQ. CDR3 coding DNA: TGCGCCAGCAGCCTCGTCGGGACTGACATTCAAGAGACCCAGTACTTC. It specifies CASSLVGTDIQETQYF.

The rearrangement joins TRBV19 to TRBJ2-3; D gene ambiguous. V was shortened by 5 bases and J by 0 bases, with 9 bases between the two germline ends. CDR1 and CDR2 (germline): LNHDA, SQIVND (reference sequence). The CDR3 contains 14 residues. In DNA form, the CDR3 reads TGTGCCAGTAGTCCCCGACAAAGCACAGATACGCAGTATTTT. Protein sequence: CASSPRQSTDTQYF.

This clone is a singleton in its sample. The J gene is TRBJ2-5, the V gene TRBV5-1; D is ambiguous. The V end lost 1 base, the J end lost 5 bases, and 18 bases lay between the germline ends. This CDR3 is built from 16 residues. Germline CDR1 SGHRS, CDR2 YFSETQ. The CDR3: CASSLMPQALRETQYF. In DNA form, the CDR3 reads TGCGCCAGCAGCTTGATGCCGCAGGCACTCAGGGAGACCCAGTACTTC.

The chain uses TRBV11-2 and TRBJ1-3; D remains unclear. V was pared by 5 bases and J by 7 bases, with 12 bases between. This CDR3 has 13 residues. The germline gives CDR1 SGHAT, CDR2 FQNNGV. The CDR3 DNA is TGTGCCAGCAGCCCCGTGGGCCGTAACACCATATATTTT. Its translation is CASSPVGRNTIYF.

The chain uses TRBV7-2 and TRBJ1-3; the D is unclear. The CDR3 spans 15 residues. V lost 1 base and J lost 7, with 14 bases in between. Germline V gives CDR1 SGHTA, CDR2 FQGNSA. The CDR3 reads CASSLELSGGNTIYF. In DNA, the CDR3 is TGTGCCAGCAGCTTAGAACTGTCAGGCGGGAACACCATATATTTT. Full variable domain (outside the CDR3, taken from reference TRBV7-2 and TRBJ1-3): GAGVSQSPSNKVTEKGKDVELRCDPISGHTALYWYRQSLGQGLEFLIYFQGNSAPDKSGLPSDRFSAERTGGSVSTLTIQRTQQEDSAVYLCASSLELSGGNTIYFGEGSWLTVV.

The CDR3 sequence: CASSHQRQGVGADTQYF. In DNA, the CDR3 is TGTGCCAGCAGCCACCAAAGACAGGGGGTGGGGGCAGATACGCAGTATTTT. The chain combines TRBV3-1 (or the pseudogene TRBV3-2) with TRBJ2-3; 9 nucleotides line up with TRBD1. CDR3 length: 17 amino acids. Trimming at V came to 3 bases and at J to 4 bases, leaving 11 bases not matched to a gene. From germline, CDR1 is LGHDT and CDR2 YNNKEL (reference sequence).

The gene calls are TRBV14 and TRBJ2-5, with no clear D. Trimming took 5 bases from V and 5 from J, leaving 15 bases between them. The CDR3 runs to 14 residues. Germline-derived CDR1 and CDR2 are SGHDN and FVKESK. The CDR3 region is CASSFSPPSETQYF. In DNA form, the CDR3 reads TGTGCCAGCAGCTTTTCCCCCCCGTCGGAGACCCAGTACTTC.

The chain is built from TRBV15 and TRBJ1-3; tentatively, D is TRBD1 (5 bases). The CDR3 contains 15 residues. Germline values: CDR1 LNHNV, CDR2 YYDKDF (reference sequence). The V gene lost 5 bases and the J gene lost 4 bases, with 15 bases spanning the gap. The CDR3 reads CATSQTGGNGNTIYF. CDR3 nucleotide sequence: TGTGCCACCAGCCAAACCGGGGGAAACGGAAACACCATATATTTT.

This chain joins TRBV12-3 or TRBV12-4 and TRBJ1-2, with TRBD1 identical over 9 bases. The CDR3 is made up of 13 amino acids. Trimming took 6 bases from V and 6 from J; bases not matched to a gene: 5. This CDR3 reads CASSLGQGHGYTF. The CDR3 region has the DNA TGTGCCAGCAGCCTGGGACAGGGACATGGCTACACCTTC.

V is TRBV9 and J is TRBJ1-5; 10 bases match TRBD1. J gave up 0 bases and V 3 bases, and 3 bases lay outside the gene matches. The CDR3 has 16 amino acids. The V gene's germline CDR1 is SGDLS and CDR2 YYNGEE. CDR3 coding DNA: TGTGCCAGCAGCGCCGGGACAGGGGTTAGCAATCAGCCCCAGCATTTT. Protein product: CASSAGTGVSNQPQHF.

V gene TRBV28 combines with J gene TRBJ1-4; the match to TRBD1 covers 8 bases. This CDR3 contains 14 residues. Germline loops: CDR1 MDHEN, CDR2 SYDVKM. V was clipped by 4 bases and J by 8 bases; unmatched bases: 6. DNA of the CDR3: TGTGCCAGCAGTTCCCCCGGGACAGGCGAAAAACTGTTTTTT. Translating it yields CASSSPGTGEKLFF.

The chain couples TRBV3-1 (or the pseudogene TRBV3-2) to TRBJ2-5, with 7 bases matching TRBD2. This CDR3 has 13 amino acids. V trimming: 5 bases; J trimming: 1 base; junction bases outside the gene matches: 1. Germline assignment: CDR1 LGHDT and CDR2 YNNKEL (reference sequence). CDR3 bases: TGTGCCAGCAGCGGGACTACCCAAGAGACCCAGTACTTC. It encodes CASSGTTQETQYF.

The chain has TRBV27 and TRBJ2-3, with 14 bases that match TRBD2. Germline CDR1 and CDR2: MNHEY and SMNVEV (reference sequence). This CDR3 is 17 amino acids long. Losses at the gene ends were 5 bases for V and 1 base for J; bases not matched to a gene: 5. The CDR3 region is CASSARLAGGGTDTQYF. The CDR3 DNA sequence: TGTGCCAGCAGTGCCAGACTAGCGGGGGGGGGCACAGATACGCAGTATTTT.